This T cell receptor (beta chain) is from a study of glioma-infiltrating T cells. As for the study in general: Sequencing aimed for about 4- to 10-fold coverage of 750,000 to 1,000,000 peripheral T cells. Points from the study as a whole: Shared blood CDR3 signature motifs marked patients with low tissue-blood divergence. Tissue-blood divergence was below expectation in non-neoplastic patients, above in gliomas.

The iRepertoire nested amplicon-rescue multiplex PCR amplified TCR alpha and beta CDR3s from RNA. One-step reverse transcription and amplification started from approximately 100-400 ng of tissue mRNA or PBMC total RNA. TCRdb passed the multiplex PCR reads through MiXCR, listing each CDR3 protein once. The sample holds 300,000 to 400,000 distinct CDR3 sequences, around 38% seen once. Comments on this clonotype: Antigen unknown. A read error may explain this, as a much larger clone is one base away.

Sequenced: glioma tissue, nonneoplastic brain tissue, or PBMCs (not recorded which). This sequence originates from a human donor with low-grade glioma or glioblastoma, undergoing nonglioma brain surgery, or in good health (not recorded which).

The DNA of the CDR3 is TGTGCCAGCAGTTTATTCGACATCACTGAAGCTCTCTTT. This encodes CASSLFDITEALF. V is TRBV28 and J is TRBJ1-1; D unclear. The CDR3 loop spans 13 amino acids. Germline V gene sequence: CDR1 MDHEN, CDR2 SYDVKM.